The rows below give T cell receptor beta chains drawn from one sample of a study of shared clonotypes between healthy human individuals. Data came from immunoSEQ multiplex PCR; TCRdb stores just in-frame clones and leaves some out. The table has 2,500,000 or so clones, around nine tenths seen once. The sample was naive CD4+ T cells sorted from blood. Every receptor here comes from a man between 18 and 35 years old in good health. Both conserved end residues are part of each CDR3. The D gene is left open where the match is weak. Only part of the rows carry a size: once, few, many, or a class if the clone is expanded.

d_gene,abundance,v_gene,j_gene,CDR3aa,CDR3nt
.,.,TRBV28,TRBJ2-2,CASSSLPGRTGELFF,TGTGCCAGCAGTTCCCTACCGGGACGCACCGGGGAGCTGTTTTTT
.,.,TRBV11-2,TRBJ2-7,CASSLTGSGAYEQYF,TGTGCCAGCAGCTTAACGGGGTCAGGGGCCTACGAGCAGTACTTC
.,.,TRBV12-2,TRBJ1-6,CASRLGDRALLGSPLHF,TGTGCAAGTCGGCTGGGGGACAGGGCCCTTTTGGGTTCACCCCTCCACTTT
TRBD1,.,TRBV7-2,TRBJ1-6,CASSLGTADNSPLHF,TGTGCCAGCAGCCTTGGGACAGCCGATAATTCACCCCTCCACTTT
.,once,TRBV11-1,TRBJ2-7,CASSLGEGLGEQYF,TGTGCCAGCAGCTTAGGCGAGGGGCTTGGCGAGCAGTACTTC
.,.,TRBV2,TRBJ2-3,CASSEAWPTDTQYF,TGTGCCAGCAGTGAAGCGTGGCCGACAGATACGCAGTATTTT
.,once,TRBV12-2,TRBJ1-4,CASSGGPTNEKLFF,TGTGCAAGCTCGGGGGGGCCAACTAATGAAAAACTGTTTTTT
.,.,TRBV28,TRBJ1-5,CASSPLGVIQPQHF,TGTGCCAGCAGTCCCCTCGGGGTAATCCAGCCCCAGCATTTT
.,.,TRBV28,TRBJ1-2,CASSLFTGYGYTF,TGTGCCAGCAGTTTATTTACAGGGTATGGCTACACCTTC
TRBD2,.,TRBV11-2,TRBJ2-5,CASSLDPRTSGRKPTQTQYF,TGTGCCAGCAGCTTAGACCCACGGACTAGCGGGAGGAAACCGACGCAGACCCAGTACTTC
TRBD2,once,TRBV18,TRBJ2-5,CASSPPAREGTQYF,TGTGCCAGCTCACCACCCGCCAGGGAGGGGACCCAGTACTTC
.,.,TRBV28,TRBJ2-3,CASAPGGGDTQYF,TGTGCCAGCGCGCCCGGAGGTGGAGATACGCAGTATTTT
TRBD1,.,TRBV6-5,TRBJ1-2,CASSFRTGHNGYTF,TGTGCCAGCAGTTTCCGGACAGGGCATAATGGCTACACCTTC
.,.,TRBV27,TRBJ2-7,CASSSTRVKNYEQYF,TGTGCCAGCAGTTCTACCAGAGTCAAGAACTACGAGCAGTACTTC
TRBD1,.,TRBV10-3,TRBJ2-7,CAIRDRYSYEQYF,TGTGCCATCAGGGACAGGTACTCCTACGAGCAGTACTTC
.,.,TRBV11-2,TRBJ1-5,CASSRDGNNQPQHF,TGTGCCAGCAGCCGCGACGGAAACAATCAGCCCCAGCATTTT
TRBD2,.,TRBV6-5,TRBJ2-1,CASTSAGSYNEQFF,TGTGCCAGCACCTCAGCGGGGTCTTACAATGAGCAGTTCTTC
.,once,TRBV27,TRBJ2-1,CASTRGSYNEQFF,TGTGCCAGCACGCGAGGGTCCTACAATGAGCAGTTCTTC
.,.,TRBV7-2,TRBJ2-1,CASSLRGPDEQFF,TGTGCCAGCAGCCTACGGGGACCTGACGAGCAGTTCTTC
.,.,TRBV12-2,TRBJ1-1,CASRFRDRSEKEAFF,TGTGCAAGTCGCTTCCGGGACCGCTCCGAAAAAGAAGCTTTCTTT
.,.,TRBV4-1,TRBJ1-1,CASSQEGVARNTEAFF,TGCGCCAGCAGCCAAGAGGGGGTCGCGAGGAACACTGAAGCTTTCTTT
.,.,TRBV6-1,TRBJ1-6,CASRGGVDSPLHF,TGTGCCAGCAGGGGGGGGGTAGATTCACCCCTCCACTTT
.,.,TRBV2,TRBJ2-7,CASSPSSYEQYF,TGTGCCAGCAGTCCAAGCTCCTACGAGCAGTACTTC
.,.,TRBV30,TRBJ1-4,CAWSGVANEKLFF,TGTGCCTGGAGTGGGGTGGCTAATGAAAAACTGTTTTTT
.,.,TRBV30,TRBJ1-6,CAYGRNNSPLHF,TGTGCCTACGGACGGAATAATTCACCCCTCCACTTT
TRBD1,.,TRBV5-4,TRBJ1-2,CASSLVGQGKNYGYTF,TGTGCCAGCAGCTTGGTGGGACAGGGAAAGAACTATGGCTACACCTTC
TRBD1,.,TRBV19,TRBJ1-5,CASTPSTGQSNQPQHF,TGTGCCAGTACCCCCTCTACGGGACAGAGCAATCAGCCCCAGCATTTT
.,.,TRBV18,TRBJ1-3,CASHPGGNTIYF,TGTGCCAGCCACCCTGGAGGAAACACCATATATTTT
.,.,TRBV11-3,TRBJ2-7,CASSLGYSYEQYF,TGTGCCAGCAGCTTGGGATACTCCTACGAGCAGTACTTC
.,.,TRBV6-5,TRBJ1-2,CASRTRGYGYTF,TGTGCCAGCAGGACCCGGGGATATGGCTACACCTTC
.,.,TRBV30,TRBJ1-6,CAWSVRAGDSPLHF,TGTGCCTGGAGTGTTCGAGCCGGCGATTCACCCCTCCACTTT
.,once,TRBV5-1,TRBJ2-7,CASSVGTQGLEQYF,TGCGCCAGCAGCGTTGGGACGCAGGGGTTGGAGCAGTACTTC
.,.,TRBV6-5,TRBJ2-5,CASRSTGLGGETQYF,TGTGCCAGCAGAAGCACAGGGTTAGGCGGAGAGACCCAGTACTTC
TRBD2,.,TRBV19,TRBJ2-1,CASSIARVRLAGANEQFF,TGTGCCAGTAGTATAGCTCGTGTGAGACTAGCGGGAGCCAATGAGCAGTTCTTC
.,.,TRBV7-3,TRBJ2-5,CASSLGSGTQYF,TGTGCCAGCAGCTTAGGGTCAGGGACCCAGTACTTC